This T cell receptor (beta chain) derives from a study of blood T cell repertoires in COVID-19. Across the study: Sites across the United States, Italy and Spain contributed samples from acute and convalescent COVID-19. T cells, B-cell-depleted T cells, or PBMCs supplied cDNA or gDNA.

Source study methods: Amplifying reference gene primers gave estimates of nucleated cell counts. Assay used: immunoSEQ multiplex PCR; TCRdb lists only in-frame clones, some missing. That table furnishes V, J and clone size, whereas the DNA furnished D and trimming. Here the sample spans around 97,000 clones, just under 90% being singletons. V was pared by 3 bases and J by 6 bases, with 14 bases between. The CDR3 is made up of 14 amino acids. Germline V gene data show CDR1 as SEHNR and CDR2 as FQNEAQ (reference sequence). Sequenced: peripheral blood. The chain links TRBV7-9 to TRBJ1-1; D is uncertain. The receptor comes from a human donor in a cohort sampled during active COVID-19. CDR3 loop: CASSLRADGPEAFF. The CDR3 DNA is TGTGCCAGCAGCTTGCGGGCCGACGGTCCTGAAGCTTTCTTT.